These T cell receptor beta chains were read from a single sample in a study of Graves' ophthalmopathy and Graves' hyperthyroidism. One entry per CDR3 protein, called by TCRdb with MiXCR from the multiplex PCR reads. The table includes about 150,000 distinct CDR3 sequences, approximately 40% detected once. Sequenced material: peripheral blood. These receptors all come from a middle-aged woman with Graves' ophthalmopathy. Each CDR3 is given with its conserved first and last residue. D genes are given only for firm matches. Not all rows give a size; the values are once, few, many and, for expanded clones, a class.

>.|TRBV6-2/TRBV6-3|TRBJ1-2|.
TGTGCCAGCAGCGACAGGTTGGAGTATGGCTACACCTTC
CASSDRLEYGYTF
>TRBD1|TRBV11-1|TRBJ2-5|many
TGTGCCAGCAGCTTGGTTCCCCCGACAGGGGGTGGGTATGGAGAGACCCAGTACTTC
CASSLVPPTGGGYGETQYF
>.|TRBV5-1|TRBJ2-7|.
TGCGCCAGCAGCCCCTCACAGGAGAGCTCCTACGAGCAGTACTTC
CASSPSQESSYEQYF
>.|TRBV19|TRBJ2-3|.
TGTGCCAGCAACACGGGGAGCACAGATACGCAGTATTTT
CASNTGSTDTQYF
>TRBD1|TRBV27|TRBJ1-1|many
TGTGCCAGCAGTTGGGACAGGCTGAACACTGAAGCTTTCTTT
CASSWDRLNTEAFF
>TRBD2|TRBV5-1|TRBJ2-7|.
TGCGCCAGCAGTCAAGCGACTAGCGGGAGCGAGCAGTACTTC
CASSQATSGSEQYF
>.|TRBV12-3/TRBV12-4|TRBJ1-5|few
TGTGCCAGCAGTTTAGGTTCAGAACAGCCCCAGCATTTT
CASSLGSEQPQHF
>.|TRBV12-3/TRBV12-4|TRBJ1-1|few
TGTGCCAGCAGTTTCGAGGGATCCGACACTGAAGCTTTCTTT
CASSFEGSDTEAFF
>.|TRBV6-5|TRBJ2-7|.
TGTGCCAGCAGTTACTCGGTGGGAGGAGGAGAGCAGTACTTC
CASSYSVGGGEQYF
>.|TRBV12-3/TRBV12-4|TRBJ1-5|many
TGTGCCAGCGGCGGCGCATCAGCACAGGGCAATCAGCCCCAGCATTTT
CASGGASAQGNQPQHF
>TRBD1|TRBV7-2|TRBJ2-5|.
TGTGCCAGCAGCTCGGGACAGGGAACGGGGGAGACCCAGTACTTC
CASSSGQGTGETQYF
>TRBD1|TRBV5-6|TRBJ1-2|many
TGTGCCAGCAGCTCTGGGACAGCAGTCGCGTATGGCTACACCTTC
CASSSGTAVAYGYTF
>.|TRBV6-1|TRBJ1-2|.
TGTGCCAGCAGTGGAGCACCCGTTTGGGTCTATGGCTACACCTTC
CASSGAPVWVYGYTF
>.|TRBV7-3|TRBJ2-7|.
TGTGCCAGCAGCTCAAGGGCCAGCTCCTACGAGCAGTACTTC
CASSSRASSYEQYF
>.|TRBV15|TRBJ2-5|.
TGTGCCACCAGCAGAGAATGGGGGTTGGAGACCCAGTACTTC
CATSREWGLETQYF
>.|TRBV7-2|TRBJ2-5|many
TGTGCCAGCACCTCAACCGGGGGCAGCTGGGAGACCCAGTACTTC
CASTSTGGSWETQYF
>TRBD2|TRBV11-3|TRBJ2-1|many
TGTGCCAGCAGCCCGGGACTAGCGAACAATGAGCAGTTCTTC
CASSPGLANNEQFF
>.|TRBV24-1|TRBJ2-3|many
TGTGCCACCAGTGACCCGGGGGGCCCAGATACGCAGTATTTT
CATSDPGGPDTQYF
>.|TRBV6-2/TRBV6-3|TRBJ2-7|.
TGTGCCAGCCTTAGGGACTCGAGCTCCTACGAGCAGTACTTC
CASLRDSSSYEQYF
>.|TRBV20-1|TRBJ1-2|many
TGCAGTGCTTTGAAACCGGGGTACTATGGCTACACCTTC
CSALKPGYYGYTF
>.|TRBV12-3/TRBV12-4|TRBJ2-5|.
TGTGCCAGCAGTTTAGAGGGGGGGCCGAAGACCCAGTACTTC
CASSLEGGPKTQYF
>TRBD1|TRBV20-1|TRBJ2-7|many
TGCAGTGCTAGTCCTTTGGACAGGGGACGTTACGAGCAGTACTTC
CSASPLDRGRYEQYF
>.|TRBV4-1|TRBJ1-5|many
TGCGCCAGCAGCCAAGATTCTACTAGGGGGGTAAATCAGCCCCAGCATTTT
CASSQDSTRGVNQPQHF
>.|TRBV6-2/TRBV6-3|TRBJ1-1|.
TGTGCCAGCAGTTACACAGCTAGTAACACTGAAGCTTTCTTT
CASSYTASNTEAFF
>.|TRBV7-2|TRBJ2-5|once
TGTGCCAGCAGCCATGGGGGACCCAAAAACATCCAGTACTTC
CASSHGGPKNIQYF
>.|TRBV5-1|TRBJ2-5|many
TGCGCCAGCAGTATCTGGGGGCAAGGAGAGACCCAGTACTTC
CASSIWGQGETQYF
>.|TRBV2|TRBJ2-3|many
TGTGCCAGCTCCGGCGTCCCTACGCAGTATTTT
CASSGVPTQYF
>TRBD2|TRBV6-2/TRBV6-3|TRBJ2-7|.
TGTGCCAGCAGTTACACGGCTAGCGGGAGTTCCTACGAGCAGTACTTC
CASSYTASGSSYEQYF
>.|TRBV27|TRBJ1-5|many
TGTGCCAGCAGTCTGAATCAATGGAATCAGCCCCAGCATTTT
CASSLNQWNQPQHF